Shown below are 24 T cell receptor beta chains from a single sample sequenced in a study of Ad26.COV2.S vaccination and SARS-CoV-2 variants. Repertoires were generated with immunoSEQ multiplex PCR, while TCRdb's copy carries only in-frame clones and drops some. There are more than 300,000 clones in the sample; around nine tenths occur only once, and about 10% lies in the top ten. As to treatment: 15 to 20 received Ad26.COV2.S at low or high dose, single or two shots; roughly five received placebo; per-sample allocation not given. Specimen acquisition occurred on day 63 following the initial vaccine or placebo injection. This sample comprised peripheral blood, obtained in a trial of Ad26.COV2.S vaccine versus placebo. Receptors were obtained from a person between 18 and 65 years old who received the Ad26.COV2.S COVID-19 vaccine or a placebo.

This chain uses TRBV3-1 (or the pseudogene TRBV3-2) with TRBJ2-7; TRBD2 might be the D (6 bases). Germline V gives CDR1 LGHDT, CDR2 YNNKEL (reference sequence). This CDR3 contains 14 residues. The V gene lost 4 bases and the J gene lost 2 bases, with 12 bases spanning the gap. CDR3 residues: CASSPLSGPYEQYF. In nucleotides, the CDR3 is TGTGCCAGCAGCCCCCTAAGCGGGCCCTACGAGCAGTACTTC.

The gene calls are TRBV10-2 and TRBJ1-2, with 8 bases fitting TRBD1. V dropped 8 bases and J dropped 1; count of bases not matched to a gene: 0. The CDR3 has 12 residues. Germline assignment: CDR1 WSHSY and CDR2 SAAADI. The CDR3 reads CASGQGNYGYTF. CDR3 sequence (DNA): TGCGCCAGCGGACAGGGTAACTATGGCTACACCTTC.

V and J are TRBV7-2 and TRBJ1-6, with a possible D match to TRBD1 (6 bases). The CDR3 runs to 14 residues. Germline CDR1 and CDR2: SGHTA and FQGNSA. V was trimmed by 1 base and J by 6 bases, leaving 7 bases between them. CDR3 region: CASSLGTVNSPLHF. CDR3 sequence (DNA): TGTGCCAGCAGCTTAGGGACAGTTAATTCACCCCTCCACTTT.

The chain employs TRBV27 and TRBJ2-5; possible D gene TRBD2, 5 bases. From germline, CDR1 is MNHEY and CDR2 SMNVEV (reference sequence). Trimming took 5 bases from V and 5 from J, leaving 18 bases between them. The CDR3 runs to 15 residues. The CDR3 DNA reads TGTGCCAGCAGTCAAGGACTGGCAAGTGGGGAGACCCAGTACTTC. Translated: CASSQGLASGETQYF.

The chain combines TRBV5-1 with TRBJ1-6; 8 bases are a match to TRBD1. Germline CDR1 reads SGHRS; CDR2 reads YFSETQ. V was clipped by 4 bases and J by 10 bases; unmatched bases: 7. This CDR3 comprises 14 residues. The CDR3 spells CASSPGQGTSPLHF. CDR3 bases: TGCGCCAGCAGCCCCGGACAGGGAACCTCACCCCTCCACTTT.

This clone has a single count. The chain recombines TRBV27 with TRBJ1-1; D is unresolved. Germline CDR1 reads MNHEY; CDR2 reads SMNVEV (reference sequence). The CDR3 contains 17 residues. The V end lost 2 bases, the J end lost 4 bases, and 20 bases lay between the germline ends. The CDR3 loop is CASSLSGGRVAGTEAFF. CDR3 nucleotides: TGTGCCAGCAGTTTAAGTGGAGGGAGGGTGGCCGGCACTGAAGCTTTCTTT.

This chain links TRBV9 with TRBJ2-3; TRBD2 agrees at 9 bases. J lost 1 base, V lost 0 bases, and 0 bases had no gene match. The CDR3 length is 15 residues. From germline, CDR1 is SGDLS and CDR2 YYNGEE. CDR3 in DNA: TGTGCCAGCAGCGTAGGGACTAGCGGCACAGATACGCAGTATTTT. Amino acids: CASSVGTSGTDTQYF.

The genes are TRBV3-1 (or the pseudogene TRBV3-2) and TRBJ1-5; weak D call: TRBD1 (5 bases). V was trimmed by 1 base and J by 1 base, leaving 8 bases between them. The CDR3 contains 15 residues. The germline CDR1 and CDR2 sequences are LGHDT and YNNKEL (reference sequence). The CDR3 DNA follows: TGTGCCAGCAGCCAAGCGTGGGGGAGCAATCAGCCCCAGCATTTT. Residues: CASSQAWGSNQPQHF.

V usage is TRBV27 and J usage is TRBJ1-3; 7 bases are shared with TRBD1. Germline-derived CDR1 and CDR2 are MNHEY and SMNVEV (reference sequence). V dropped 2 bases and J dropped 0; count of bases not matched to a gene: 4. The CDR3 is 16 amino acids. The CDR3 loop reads CASSLTGDYSGNTIYF. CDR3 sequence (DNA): TGTGCCAGCAGTTTAACAGGGGATTACTCTGGAAACACCATATATTTT.

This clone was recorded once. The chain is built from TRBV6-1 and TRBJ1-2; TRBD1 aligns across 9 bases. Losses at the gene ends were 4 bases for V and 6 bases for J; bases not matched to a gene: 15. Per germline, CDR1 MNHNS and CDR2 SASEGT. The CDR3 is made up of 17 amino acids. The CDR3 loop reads CASSVRGGQGGQDGYTF. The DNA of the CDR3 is TGTGCCAGCAGTGTACGGGGGGGACAGGGAGGGCAGGATGGCTACACCTTC.

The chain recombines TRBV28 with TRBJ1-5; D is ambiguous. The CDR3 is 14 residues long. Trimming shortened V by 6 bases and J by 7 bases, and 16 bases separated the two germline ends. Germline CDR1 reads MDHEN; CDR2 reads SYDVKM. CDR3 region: CASSLSGERQPQHF. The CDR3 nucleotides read TGTGCCAGCAGCCTCAGCGGGGAACGACAGCCCCAGCATTTT.

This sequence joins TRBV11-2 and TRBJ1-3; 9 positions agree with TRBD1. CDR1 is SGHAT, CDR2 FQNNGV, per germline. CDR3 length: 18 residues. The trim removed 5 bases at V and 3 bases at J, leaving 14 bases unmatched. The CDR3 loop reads CASSGGTGRRRGGNTIYF. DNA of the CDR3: TGTGCCAGCAGCGGAGGGACAGGGAGAAGGCGAGGTGGAAACACCATATATTTT.

The CDR3 nucleotides read TGTGCCAGCAGTCCTAGGACAGGGGGCAATCAGCCCCAGCATTTT. Protein: CASSPRTGGNQPQHF. The chain combines TRBV28 with TRBJ1-5; 9 nucleotides match TRBD1. Per germline, CDR1 MDHEN and CDR2 SYDVKM. The CDR3 contains 15 residues. With 5 bases clipped from V and 2 bases from J, the junction kept 4 bases outside the gene matches.

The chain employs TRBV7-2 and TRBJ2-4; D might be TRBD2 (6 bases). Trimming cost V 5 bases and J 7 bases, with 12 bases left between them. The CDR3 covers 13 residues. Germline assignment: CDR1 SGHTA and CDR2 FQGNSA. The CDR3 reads CASSPGLVNIQYF. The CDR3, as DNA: TGTGCCAGCAGCCCGGGACTTGTGAACATTCAGTACTTC. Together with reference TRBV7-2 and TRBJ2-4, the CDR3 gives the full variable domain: GAGVSQSPSNKVTEKGKDVELRCDPISGHTALYWYRQSLGQGLEFLIYFQGNSAPDKSGLPSDRFSAERTGGSVSTLTIQRTQQEDSAVYLCASSPGLVNIQYFGAGTRLSVL.

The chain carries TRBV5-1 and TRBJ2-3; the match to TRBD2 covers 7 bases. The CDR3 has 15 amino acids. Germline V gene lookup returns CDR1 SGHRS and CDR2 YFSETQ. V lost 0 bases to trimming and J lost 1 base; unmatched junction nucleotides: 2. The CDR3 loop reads CASSLGGRGTDTQYF. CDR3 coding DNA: TGCGCCAGCAGCTTGGGAGGGAGGGGCACAGATACGCAGTATTTT.

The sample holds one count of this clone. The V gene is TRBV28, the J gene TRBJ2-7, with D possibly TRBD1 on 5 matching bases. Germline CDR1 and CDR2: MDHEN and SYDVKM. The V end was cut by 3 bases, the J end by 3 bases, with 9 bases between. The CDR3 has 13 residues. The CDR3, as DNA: TGTGCCAGCAGTTTGCCAGGGAACTACGAGCAGTACTTC. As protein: CASSLPGNYEQYF.

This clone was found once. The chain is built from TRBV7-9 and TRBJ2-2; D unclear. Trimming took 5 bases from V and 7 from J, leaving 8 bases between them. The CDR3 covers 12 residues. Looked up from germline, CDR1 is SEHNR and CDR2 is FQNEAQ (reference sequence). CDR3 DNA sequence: TGTGCCAGCAGCGCGGAAGTCGGGGAGCTGTTTTTT. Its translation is CASSAEVGELFF.

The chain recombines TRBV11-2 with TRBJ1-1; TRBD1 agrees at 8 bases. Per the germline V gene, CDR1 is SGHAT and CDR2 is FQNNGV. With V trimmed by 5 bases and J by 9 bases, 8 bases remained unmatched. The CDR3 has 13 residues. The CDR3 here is CASSTTGVGKAFF. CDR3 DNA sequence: TGTGCCAGCAGCACGACAGGGGTTGGCAAAGCTTTCTTT. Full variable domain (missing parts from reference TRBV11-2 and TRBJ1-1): EAGVAQSPRYKIIEKRQSVAFWCNPISGHATLYWYQQILGQGPKLLIQFQNNGVVDDSQLPKDRFSAERLKGVDSTLKIQPAKLEDSAVYLCASSTTGVGKAFFGQGTRLTVV.

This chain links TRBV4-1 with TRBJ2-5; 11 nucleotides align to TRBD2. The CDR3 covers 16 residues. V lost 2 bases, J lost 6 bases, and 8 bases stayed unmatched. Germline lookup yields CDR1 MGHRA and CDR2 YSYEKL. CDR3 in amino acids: CASSQLAGGVQQTQYF. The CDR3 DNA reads TGCGCCAGCAGCCAACTAGCGGGGGGCGTACAACAGACCCAGTACTTC.

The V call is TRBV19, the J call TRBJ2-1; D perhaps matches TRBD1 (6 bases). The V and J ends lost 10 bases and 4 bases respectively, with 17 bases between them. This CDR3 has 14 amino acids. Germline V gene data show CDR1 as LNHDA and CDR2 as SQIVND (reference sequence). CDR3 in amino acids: CATRTGRLYNEQFF. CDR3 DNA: TGTGCCACCCGTACAGGGCGCCTATACAATGAGCAGTTCTTC.

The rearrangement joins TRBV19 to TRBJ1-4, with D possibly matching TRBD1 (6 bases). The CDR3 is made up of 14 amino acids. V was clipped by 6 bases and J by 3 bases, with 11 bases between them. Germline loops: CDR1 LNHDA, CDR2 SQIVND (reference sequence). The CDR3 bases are TGTGCCAGTAGCCCCTGGGGGCCTAATGAAAAACTGTTTTTT. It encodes CASSPWGPNEKLFF.

Here the CDR3 DNA reads TGTGCCAGCAGCCGGGACAGGTTGAACACTGAAGCTTTCTTT. Its translation is CASSRDRLNTEAFF. The chain couples TRBV6-5 to TRBJ1-1; 8 bases line up with TRBD1. The CDR3 totals 14 residues. After removal of 6 bases from V and 0 bases from J, the junction contained 3 bases not matched to a gene. Germline V CDR1 and CDR2: MNHEY, SVGAGI.

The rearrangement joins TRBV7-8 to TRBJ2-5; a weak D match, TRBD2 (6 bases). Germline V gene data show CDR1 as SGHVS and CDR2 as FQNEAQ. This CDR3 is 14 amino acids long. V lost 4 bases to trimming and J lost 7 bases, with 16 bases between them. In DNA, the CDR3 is TGTGCCAGCAGCTCCAGAACTGGGGGAGGGACCCAGTACTTC. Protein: CASSSRTGGGTQYF.

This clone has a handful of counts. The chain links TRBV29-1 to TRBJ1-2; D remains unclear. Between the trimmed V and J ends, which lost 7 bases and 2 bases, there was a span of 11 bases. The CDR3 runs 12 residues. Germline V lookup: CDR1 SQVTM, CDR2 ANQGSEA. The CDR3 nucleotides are TGCAGCGCTTCCGACGGCAACTATGGCTACACCTTC. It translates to CSASDGNYGYTF.